This T cell receptor beta chain was identified in a study of cytomegalovirus exposure and HLA in healthy donors. For this clone: Its antigen is undetermined.

Trimming pared 4 bases from V and 2 bases from J, leaving 12 bases between. Per germline, CDR1 SNHLY and CDR2 FYNNEI. This CDR3 is 14 amino acids long. TCRdb keeps only in-frame clones here, not all; method: immunoSEQ multiplex PCR. This sample has some 130,000 clones; 70% to 85% occur once, and the top ten carry roughly 29%. Overall study results and limits: The finding came from a later analysis; first-cohort TCR clusters tended to co-occur in the 95 to 150 validation repertoires. The study put about 180 TCR beta chains on its list as cytomegalovirus-associated.

The specimen was PBMCs. The source of this sequence is a man aged 25-40 years in good health and CMV-seropositive. The chain is built from TRBV2 and TRBJ2-7; D possibly corresponds to TRBD2 (6 bases). CDR3 residues: CASSGLGGPYEQYF. The DNA of the CDR3 is TGTGCCAGCAGTGGGTTGGGGGGTCCCTACGAGCAGTACTTC.